The 18 T cell receptor beta chains in this list originate from one sample, sequenced in a study of blood T cell repertoires in COVID-19. Assay used: immunoSEQ multiplex PCR; TCRdb lists only in-frame clones, some missing. This sample has approximately 84,000 clones, with about 70% found just once. Sequencing was carried out using peripheral blood. These receptor sequences come from a man aged 50 or older with active or convalescent COVID-19.

The gene calls are TRBV6-5 and TRBJ1-2; 7 bases line up with TRBD1. Germline lookup yields CDR1 MNHEY and CDR2 SVGAGI. CDR3 length: 14 residues. J lost 2 bases, V lost 6 bases, and 6 bases had no gene match. The CDR3, as DNA: TGTGCCAGCAGGTCGGACAGGCGAAACTATGGCTACACCTTC. It codes for CASRSDRRNYGYTF.

The V gene is TRBV5-1, the J gene TRBJ1-2; 7 positions agree with TRBD1. The length of the CDR3 is 15 residues. The germline V gene has CDR1 SGHRS and CDR2 YFSETQ. The trim removed 3 bases at V and 6 bases at J, leaving 11 bases unmatched. The CDR3 spells CASSSSGTEVDGYTF. The DNA of the CDR3 is TGCGCCAGCAGCTCATCCGGGACAGAAGTAGATGGCTACACCTTC.

This clone was seen only once. V usage is TRBV5-1 and J usage is TRBJ2-1, with 12 bases fitting TRBD2. V shed 6 bases, J shed 2 bases, and the junction held 6 bases outside the gene matches. Germline V gene data show CDR1 as SGHRS and CDR2 as YFSETQ. This CDR3 has 16 residues. CDR3 loop: CASTLTSGGPYNEQFF. CDR3 sequence (DNA): TGCGCCAGCACATTAACTAGCGGGGGGCCCTACAATGAGCAGTTCTTC.

The chain links TRBV29-1 to TRBJ2-7; TRBD1 agrees at 8 bases. This CDR3 region has 12 residues. J gave up 4 bases and V 7 bases, and 6 bases lay outside the gene matches. Germline V gene sequence: CDR1 SQVTM, CDR2 ANQGSEA. CDR3 DNA: TGCAGCGCCGGGGACAGGAGGTACGAGCAGTACTTC. Protein sequence: CSAGDRRYEQYF.

This CDR3 is CASSEGTGAYEQYF. The CDR3 bases are TGCGCCAGCAGTGAAGGGACAGGAGCCTACGAGCAGTACTTC. This rearrangement joins TRBV10-2 to TRBJ2-7; 8 bases map to TRBD1. The CDR3 is 14 residues long. With 3 bases clipped from V and 2 bases from J, the junction kept 3 bases outside the gene matches. Germline lookup yields CDR1 WSHSY and CDR2 SAAADI.

The chain couples TRBV19 to TRBJ1-1; the D is unclear. This CDR3 is 11 amino acids long. Germline lookup yields CDR1 LNHDA and CDR2 SQIVND (reference sequence). V was cut by 9 bases and J by 6 bases, with 11 bases left in between. CDR3 DNA sequence: TGTGCCAGCCAGGTCTGGGCTGAAGCTTTCTTT. It specifies CASQVWAEAFF.

V usage is TRBV7-6 and J usage is TRBJ2-2; D possibly corresponds to TRBD2 (6 bases). From germline, CDR1 is SGHVS and CDR2 FNYEAQ. The CDR3 extends over 16 amino acids. V lost 3 bases, J lost 0 bases, and 11 bases lay in between. CDR3: CASSLWEATNTGELFF. The CDR3 region has the DNA TGTGCCAGCAGCTTGTGGGAGGCGACGAACACCGGGGAGCTGTTTTTT.

The chain uses TRBV27 and TRBJ1-2; no clear D gene. The length of the CDR3 is 14 residues. Trimming pared 5 bases from V and 3 bases from J, leaving 13 bases between. Germline V gene data show CDR1 as MNHEY and CDR2 as SMNVEV (reference sequence). Here the CDR3 reads CASSRDGVDYGYTF. CDR3 bases: TGTGCCAGCAGTCGGGATGGGGTGGACTATGGCTACACCTTC.

This sequence joins TRBV4-2 and TRBJ2-7; TRBD1 aligns across 10 bases. V was clipped by 3 bases and J by 2 bases; unmatched bases: 4. Germline V gene lookup returns CDR1 LGHNA and CDR2 YNFKEQ. CDR3 length: 15 amino acids. CDR3 sequence (DNA): TGTGCCAGCAGCCAGAAGGGACAGGGGACCTACGAGCAGTACTTC. Amino acids: CASSQKGQGTYEQYF.

The gene calls are TRBV5-8 and TRBJ2-5; 9 bases align to TRBD1. Germline V CDR1 and CDR2: SGHTS, YDEGEE. The CDR3 spans 16 residues. The J segment lost 1 base and the V segment lost 5 bases, leaving 9 bases of the junction unmatched. CDR3 sequence reads: CASRRLTGGGQETQYF. CDR3 in DNA: TGTGCCAGCAGACGCCTAACAGGGGGCGGCCAAGAGACCCAGTACTTC.

The chain has TRBV7-2 and TRBJ2-1, with 8 nucleotides matching TRBD2. This CDR3 is built from 17 residues. CDR1 and CDR2 from the germline V gene are SGHTA and FQGNSA. With 3 bases clipped from V and 2 bases from J, the junction kept 9 bases outside the gene matches. The CDR3 bases are TGTGCCAGCAGCTTCCTCGGGGGGGCCCCCCCCTACAATGAGCAGTTCTTC. Encoded protein: CASSFLGGAPPYNEQFF.

The J gene is TRBJ2-5, the V gene TRBV7-6; D possibly corresponds to TRBD1 (6 bases). The CDR3 runs 13 residues. Germline V gene data show CDR1 as SGHVS and CDR2 as FNYEAQ. Deletions cut 5 bases from V and 5 bases from J, with 12 bases between. CDR3 bases: TGTGCCAGCAGCATAACAGGGCGGGAGACCCAGTACTTC. It is translated as CASSITGRETQYF.

This rearrangement joins TRBV10-2 to TRBJ2-1; D possibly corresponds to TRBD2 (6 bases). Germline V gene data show CDR1 as WSHSY and CDR2 as SAAADI. This CDR3 is 14 amino acids long. Trimming pared 10 bases from V and 10 bases from J, leaving 23 bases between. The CDR3 loop reads CAIRPGRLATEQFF. Written as DNA, the CDR3 is TGCGCCATCCGGCCTGGTCGGCTAGCGACGGAGCAGTTCTTC.

This sequence joins TRBV28 and TRBJ2-7; TRBD1 agrees at 12 bases. Per the germline V gene, CDR1 is MDHEN and CDR2 is SYDVKM. The CDR3 extends over 14 amino acids. V gave up 6 bases and J gave up 3 bases; unmatched junction bases: 3. CDR3 DNA sequence: TGTGCCAGCAGGGGGGACAGGGGGCTCTACGAGCAGTACTTC. Its translation: CASRGDRGLYEQYF.

This clone has more than one count but fewer than ten. The chain has TRBV5-6 and TRBJ1-1; 7 positions match TRBD1. Germline V gene lookup returns CDR1 SGHDT and CDR2 YYEEEE. Germline trimming cut 1 base from V and 11 bases from J; bases unmatched to any gene: 5. The CDR3 loop spans 12 amino acids. The CDR3 reads CASSLQGVAAFF. DNA for the CDR3: TGTGCCAGCAGCTTGCAGGGGGTGGCCGCTTTCTTT.

The rearrangement uses TRBV11-3 and TRBJ2-1; 10 bases fit TRBD2. Germline lookup yields CDR1 SGHNT and CDR2 YENEEA. This CDR3 is 14 amino acids long. The trim removed 3 bases at V and 9 bases at J, leaving 5 bases unmatched. The CDR3 is CASSFVAGGGEQFF. CDR3 in DNA: TGTGCCAGCAGCTTTGTAGCGGGGGGTGGTGAGCAGTTCTTC. The full variable domain, with the rest looked up from reference TRBV11-3 and TRBJ2-1, is EAGVVQSPRYKIIEKKQPVAFWCNPISGHNTLYWYLQNLGQGPELLIRYENEEAVDDSQLPKDRFSAERLKGVDSTLKIQPAELGDSAVYLCASSFVAGGGEQFFGPGTRLTVL.

The chain is built from TRBV7-8 and TRBJ1-5, with a tentative D call TRBD1 (6 bases). Germline V gene sequence: CDR1 SGHVS, CDR2 FQNEAQ. The length of the CDR3 is 17 residues. Trimming pared 4 bases from V and 5 bases from J, leaving 21 bases between. Written as DNA, the CDR3 is TGTGCCAGCAGCTCCACGCCGGGACAAAGAGCCGATCAGCCCCAGCATTTT. This codes for CASSSTPGQRADQPQHF.

A note on this clone: The junction departs from the called germline gene at one end, perhaps through a read error. The gene calls are TRBV19 and TRBJ2-7; D might be TRBD2 (5 bases). The CDR3 totals 13 residues. Germline assignment: CDR1 LNHDA and CDR2 SQIVND (reference sequence). CDR3 in DNA: TGTGCCAGTTCCAGCCGGGCTAGCTACGCGCAGTACTTC. Translated: CASSSRASYAQYF.